The 7 T cell receptor beta chains below all came from one sample that was sequenced in a study of T cells expressing NK-cell markers. TCRdb reworked the 5' RACE reads into one entry per CDR3 protein, no DNA. Across about 410,000 distinct CDR3 sequences, the top ten clones capture around 10% of the sample. Sequencing was carried out using blood T cells: a sorted CD56 or NKG2C T cell subset, CD4+ or CD8+ T cells, or bulk PBMC T cells (not recorded which). The receptors shown here come from a woman between 50 and 59 years old in good health.

The chain carries TRBV20-1 and TRBJ2-1; TCRdb picks TRBD2, but there is no DNA to check that call. Germline loops: CDR1 DFQATT, CDR2 SNEGSKA (reference sequence). This CDR3 comprises 17 residues. This CDR3 is CSASSQLVPSSYNEQFF.

V and J are TRBV11-3 and TRBJ2-1; TCRdb's D call, TRBD2, is unchecked because there is no DNA. Germline V gives CDR1 SGHNT, CDR2 YENEEA. The CDR3 has 15 amino acids. The CDR3 sequence is CASSLPIGRGNEQFF.

The V gene is TRBV5-1, the J gene TRBJ2-1. This CDR3 has 13 residues. Germline V lookup: CDR1 SGHRS, CDR2 YFSETQ. Here the CDR3 reads CASSVGNYNEQFF.

The J gene is TRBJ2-1, the V gene TRBV7-9; TCRdb outputs TRBD2, but without DNA this stays unchecked. The CDR3 totals 13 residues. Looked up from germline, CDR1 is SEHNR and CDR2 is FQNEAQ (reference sequence). The CDR3: CASSLRGGPEQFF.

The rearrangement uses TRBV30 and TRBJ2-5. Germline loops: CDR1 GTSNPN, CDR2 SVGIG (reference sequence). CDR3 length: 13 residues. The CDR3 spells CAWSVRNQETQYF.

This sequence joins TRBV5-1 and TRBJ1-2; TCRdb names TRBD1, which stays unverified in the absence of DNA. CDR3 length: 16 amino acids. CDR1 is SGHRS and CDR2 is YFSETQ in the germline V gene. The CDR3 reads CASSSTGTEQVYGYTF.

The chain uses TRBV5-6 and TRBJ2-1. Per the germline V gene, CDR1 is SGHDT and CDR2 is YYEEEE. The CDR3 has 11 amino acids. This CDR3 is CASSLEPEQFF.